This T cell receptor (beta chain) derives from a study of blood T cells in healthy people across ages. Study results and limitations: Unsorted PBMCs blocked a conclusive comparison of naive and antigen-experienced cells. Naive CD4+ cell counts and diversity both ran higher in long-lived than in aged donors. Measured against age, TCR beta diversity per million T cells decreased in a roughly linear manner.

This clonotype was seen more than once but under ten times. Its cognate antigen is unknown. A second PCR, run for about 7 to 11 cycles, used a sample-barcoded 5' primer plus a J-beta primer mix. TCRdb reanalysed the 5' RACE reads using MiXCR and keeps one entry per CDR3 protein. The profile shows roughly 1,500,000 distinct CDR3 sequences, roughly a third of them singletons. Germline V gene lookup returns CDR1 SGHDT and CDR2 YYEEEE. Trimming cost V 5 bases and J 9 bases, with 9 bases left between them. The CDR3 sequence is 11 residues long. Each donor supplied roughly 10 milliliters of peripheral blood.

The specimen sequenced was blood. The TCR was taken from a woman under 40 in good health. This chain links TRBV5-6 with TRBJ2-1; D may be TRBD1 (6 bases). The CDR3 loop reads CASSTGIEQFF. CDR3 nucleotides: TGTGCCAGCAGTACAGGGATTGAGCAGTTCTTC.